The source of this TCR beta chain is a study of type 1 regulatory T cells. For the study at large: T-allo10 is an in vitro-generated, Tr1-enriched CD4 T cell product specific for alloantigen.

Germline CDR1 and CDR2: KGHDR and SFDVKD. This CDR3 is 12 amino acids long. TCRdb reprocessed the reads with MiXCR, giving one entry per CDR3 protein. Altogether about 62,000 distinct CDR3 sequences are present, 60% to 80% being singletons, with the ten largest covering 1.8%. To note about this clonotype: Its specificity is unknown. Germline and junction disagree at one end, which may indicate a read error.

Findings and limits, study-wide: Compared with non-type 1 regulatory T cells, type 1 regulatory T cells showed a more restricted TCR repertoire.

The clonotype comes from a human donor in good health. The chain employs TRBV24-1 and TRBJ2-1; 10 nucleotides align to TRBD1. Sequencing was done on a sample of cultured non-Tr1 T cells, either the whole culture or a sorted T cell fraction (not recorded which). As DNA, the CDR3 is TGTGCCACCAGTGGGGACAGGGGAGTGTATCATTGG. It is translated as CATSGDRGVYHW.